Described below is a single TCR beta chain sequence and its context. The antigen it recognizes is unknown. No base qualities exist here, and no much larger clone lies one base off it. The sample originates from a study of T cell responses to AZD1222 COVID-19 vaccine (dated by TCRdb to the early 2020s). In terms of the full investigation: AZD1222 recipients given second doses at about 4 weeks or at about 12 weeks were pooled, since spike-specific TCR depth and breadth were not found to differ between the two schedules. Trial participants were enrolled by age into subgroups of 18-55, 56-69 and 70-plus years, and around 140, 26 and 57 TCR-sequenced participants, respectively, were included in these subgroups. A total of 230 or so trial participants underwent TCR sequencing, of whom 200 to 220 received two doses of AZD1222 and about 25 received two doses of the MenACWY control vaccine.

The CDR3 regions of human TCRbeta chains were analyzed by immunosequencing. The authors processed their data as follows. Repertoire TCRs were checked for matches against a reference library of SARS-CoV-2-specific TCRs that had been generated using the MIRA antigen-specificity platform. Breadth meant the fraction of unique TCRs that were SARS-CoV-2-associated, whereas depth meant the fraction of total T cells that were SARS-CoV-2-associated. Using the MIRA data, every spike-specific TCR was mapped to the spike region that the TCR reacted to and assigned to either a CD4 or a CD8 class. Log10-transformed breadth and depth values were compared by one-way ANOVA with Sidak's multiple comparisons tests. Not all clones reach the TCRdb copy of this immuneACCESS table, which keeps in-frame sequences only. Checked studies attribute under half of the gap to unresolved V genes and leave the rest unexplained. The DNA was the basis for D and trimming; V, J and clone size are from that table. Here the sample has approximately 120,000 clones; around 92% occur a single time. The top ten constitute roughly 1.4% of the sample.

What the work shows at the level of the full study, not this receptor alone: Reportedly, close to half of the unique spike-specific TCRs recognized epitopes lying outside the regions that are mutated in the B.1.351 and B.1.1.7 variants. Because no day 14 peak-response samples were available, repertoires were characterized only after the peak T cell response. CD4 TCRs associated with the vaccine covered the entire spike protein, and the dominant responses were in regions 160-218 and 743-854. The 56-69-year group was small, and its depth increase did not reach significance, likely because of low power. A significant rise in spike-specific TCR breadth and depth was observed after two AZD1222 doses relative to day 0 and relative to MenACWY recipients. Conclusions about previously exposed vaccinees are limited because only five to seven AZD1222 recipients were SARS-CoV-2 seropositive at baseline. Participants were mostly white British and included more females than males, and it was suggested by the authors that clonal diversity may have been underestimated.

The sample's time point label, decoded: baseline before first vaccination. Vaccinee samples came from UK trials COV001 and COV002, including a single-blind randomized controlled phase 2/3 trial of AZD1222 (ChAdOx1 nCoV-19) in healthy adults. Trial participant PBMC samples were collected at day 0 and day 28 after the second dose for TCRbeta chain sequencing. V loses 6 bases of germline sequence and J loses 5 bases, and the interval between the two ends is 13 bases. CDR1 and CDR2, looked up from the germline V gene, are MNHEY and SVGAGI. Counted from cysteine to phenylalanine, this CDR3 has 14 amino acids. This entry keeps only the CDR3 DNA: 42 bases, framed from base 1.

The sequencing here drew on peripheral blood, taken on day 0 of AZD1222 vaccination. This chain joins TRBV6-5 to TRBJ2-2; confidence is insufficient to name the D gene. This clonotype was obtained from an adult in good health. The CDR3 region: CASSPVGSTGELFF. Read as DNA, the sequence is TGTGCCAGCAGCCCGGTAGGATCAACCGGGGAGCTGTTTTTT.